These 8 T cell receptor beta chains originate from one sample sequenced in a study of cytomegalovirus exposure and HLA in healthy donors. The study ran its PCR with 60 Vbeta and 13 Jbeta primers. Data came from immunoSEQ multiplex PCR; TCRdb stores just in-frame clones and leaves some out. The sample yields roughly 140,000 clones, around 73% seen once. Sample: PBMCs. The receptors shown here come from a female donor in good health and CMV-seronegative.

V and J are TRBV27 and TRBJ2-1; 7 bases align to TRBD2. Germline V lookup: CDR1 MNHEY, CDR2 SMNVEV (reference sequence). This CDR3 is built from 17 residues. V gave up 1 base and J gave up 8 bases; unmatched junction bases: 14. The CDR3 DNA follows: TGTGCCAGCAGTTTATTCTTCGGGGGGTCGTCGCGGGATGAGCAGTTCTTC. Amino acid sequence: CASSLFFGGSSRDEQFF.

The genes are TRBV5-1 and TRBJ2-6; 7 positions agree with TRBD2. After removal of 5 bases from V and 2 bases from J, the junction contained 4 bases not matched to a gene. Germline V gene data show CDR1 as SGHRS and CDR2 as YFSETQ. The CDR3 runs to 15 residues. Here the CDR3 DNA reads TGCGCCAGCAGTTTCGGGGGGACTGGGGCCAACGTCCTGACTTTC. Residues: CASSFGGTGANVLTF. Using reference TRBV5-1 and TRBJ2-6 for the parts outside the CDR3, the full variable domain is KAGVTQTPRYLIKTRGQQVTLSCSPISGHRSVSWYQQTPGQGLQFLFEYFSETQRNKGNFPGRFSGRQFSNSRSEMNVSTLELGDSALYLCASSFGGTGANVLTFGAGSRLTVL.

This chain connects TRBV5-8 to TRBJ2-5, with 7 bases matching TRBD1. This CDR3 is built from 13 residues. Germline values: CDR1 SGHTS, CDR2 YDEGEE. With 5 bases clipped from V and 4 bases from J, the junction kept 5 bases outside the gene matches. CDR3 nucleotide sequence: TGTGCCAGCAGAGACAGGGTCGTAGAGACCCAGTACTTC. Translated: CASRDRVVETQYF.

The chain links TRBV9 to TRBJ2-3; TRBD2 matches 7 bases. Germline V lookup: CDR1 SGDLS, CDR2 YYNGEE. CDR3 length: 14 amino acids. The V and J ends lost 0 bases and 4 bases, in that order; junction bases with no gene match: 2. This chain's CDR3 is CASSVGGSADTQYF. The CDR3 region has the DNA TGTGCCAGCAGCGTAGGCGGGAGTGCAGATACGCAGTATTTT.

The chain combines TRBV28 with TRBJ2-5, with 10 bases fitting TRBD1. The CDR3 is 15 amino acids. J gave up 5 bases and V 3 bases, and 6 bases lay outside the gene matches. The germline V gene encodes CDR1 MDHEN and CDR2 SYDVKM. The CDR3 DNA reads as TGTGCCAGCAGTTTCTTCGGGACAGGGGCCGAGACCCAGTACTTC. Amino acid sequence: CASSFFGTGAETQYF.

This clone was seen a handful of times. The chain couples TRBV10-3 to TRBJ1-6, with 8 nucleotides matching TRBD1. V trimming: 7 bases; J trimming: 5 bases; junction bases outside the gene matches: 4. Germline V gene sequence: CDR1 ENHRY, CDR2 SYGVKD. The CDR3 is 14 amino acids. The CDR3 sequence: CAIKRDRNNSPLHF. In nucleotides, the CDR3 is TGTGCCATCAAAAGGGACAGGAATAATTCACCCCTCCACTTT.

V and J are TRBV27 and TRBJ2-3; a weak D match, TRBD2 (6 bases). CDR1 MNHEY and CDR2 SMNVEV come from the germline V gene (reference sequence). The CDR3 covers 15 residues. The V end lost 3 bases, the J end lost 1 base, and 11 bases lay between the germline ends. CDR3: CASSLGGVGTDTQYF. The CDR3 nucleotides read TGTGCCAGCAGTTTGGGCGGGGTAGGCACAGATACGCAGTATTTT.

This chain connects TRBV6-6 to TRBJ2-7; TRBD2 is a possible D gene (6 bases). The length of the CDR3 is 13 residues. Per the germline V gene, CDR1 is MNHNY and CDR2 is SVGAGI (reference sequence). The germline V and J ends were trimmed by 7 bases and 6 bases, with 16 bases remaining between them. CDR3 amino acids: CASKESGVGEQYF. CDR3 coding DNA: TGTGCCAGCAAAGAATCGGGGGTAGGCGAGCAGTACTTC.